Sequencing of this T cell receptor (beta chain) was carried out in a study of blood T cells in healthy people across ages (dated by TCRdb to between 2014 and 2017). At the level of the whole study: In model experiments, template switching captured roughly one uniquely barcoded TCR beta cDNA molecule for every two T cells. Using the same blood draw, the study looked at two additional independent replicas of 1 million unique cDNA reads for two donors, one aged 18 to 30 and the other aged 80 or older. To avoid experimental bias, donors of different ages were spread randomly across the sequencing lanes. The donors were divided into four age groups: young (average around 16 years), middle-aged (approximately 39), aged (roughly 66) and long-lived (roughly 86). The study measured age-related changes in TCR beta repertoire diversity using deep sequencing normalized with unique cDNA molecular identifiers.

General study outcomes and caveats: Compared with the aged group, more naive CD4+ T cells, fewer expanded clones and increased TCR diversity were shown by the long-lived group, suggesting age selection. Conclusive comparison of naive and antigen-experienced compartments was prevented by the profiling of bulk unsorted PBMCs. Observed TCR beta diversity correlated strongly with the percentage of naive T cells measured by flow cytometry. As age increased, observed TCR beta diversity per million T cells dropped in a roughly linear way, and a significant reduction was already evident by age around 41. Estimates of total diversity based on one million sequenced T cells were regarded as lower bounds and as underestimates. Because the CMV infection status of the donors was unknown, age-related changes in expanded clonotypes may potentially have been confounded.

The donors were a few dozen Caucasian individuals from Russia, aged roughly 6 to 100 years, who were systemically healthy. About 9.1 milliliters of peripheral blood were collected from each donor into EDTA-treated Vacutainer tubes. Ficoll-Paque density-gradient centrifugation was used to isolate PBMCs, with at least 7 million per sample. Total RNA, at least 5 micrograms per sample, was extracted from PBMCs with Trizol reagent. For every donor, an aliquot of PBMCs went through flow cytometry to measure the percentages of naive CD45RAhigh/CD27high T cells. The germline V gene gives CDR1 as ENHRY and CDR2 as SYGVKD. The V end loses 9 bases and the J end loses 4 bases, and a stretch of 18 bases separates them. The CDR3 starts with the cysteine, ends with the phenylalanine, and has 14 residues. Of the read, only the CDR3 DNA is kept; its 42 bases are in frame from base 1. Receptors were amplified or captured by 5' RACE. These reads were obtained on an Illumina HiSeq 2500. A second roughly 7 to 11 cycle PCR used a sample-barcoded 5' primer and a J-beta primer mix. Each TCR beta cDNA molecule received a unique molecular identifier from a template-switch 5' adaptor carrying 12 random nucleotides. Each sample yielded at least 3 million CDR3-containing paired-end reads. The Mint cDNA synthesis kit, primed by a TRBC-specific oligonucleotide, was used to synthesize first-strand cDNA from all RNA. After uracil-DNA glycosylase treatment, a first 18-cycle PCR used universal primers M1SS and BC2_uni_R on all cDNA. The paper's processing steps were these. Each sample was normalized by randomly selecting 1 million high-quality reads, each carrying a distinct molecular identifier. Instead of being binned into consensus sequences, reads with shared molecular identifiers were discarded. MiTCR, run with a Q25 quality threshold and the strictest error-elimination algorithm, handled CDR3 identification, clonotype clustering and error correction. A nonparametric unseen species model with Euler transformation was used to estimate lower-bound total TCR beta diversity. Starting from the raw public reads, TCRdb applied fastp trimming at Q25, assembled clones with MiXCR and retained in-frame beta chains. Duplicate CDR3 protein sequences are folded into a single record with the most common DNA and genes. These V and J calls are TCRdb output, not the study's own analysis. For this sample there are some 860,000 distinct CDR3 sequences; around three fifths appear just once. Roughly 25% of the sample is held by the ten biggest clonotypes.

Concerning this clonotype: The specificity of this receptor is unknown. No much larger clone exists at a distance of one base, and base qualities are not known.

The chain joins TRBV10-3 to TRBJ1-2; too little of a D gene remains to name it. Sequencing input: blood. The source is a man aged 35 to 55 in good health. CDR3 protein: CAIMTGFPLYGYTF. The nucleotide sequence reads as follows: TGTGCCATTATGACCGGCTTCCCCCTCTATGGCTACACCTTC.